This T cell receptor (beta chain) emerged from a study of cytomegalovirus exposure and HLA in healthy donors. Study-wide points: Rare sequences made up most TCRs, while some public TCRs were found in many donors. Reported results showed that the classifier diagnosed cytomegalovirus status with high specificity and sensitivity.

Worth noting for this clone: Its antigen is unidentified.

The assay was immunoSEQ multiplex PCR, and TCRdb's table has in-frame clones only and misses some. The sample yields about 260,000 clones, 90% seen once. This receptor was identified in a woman under 40 in good health and CMV-seronegative. The sequencing sample was made of PBMCs.

This chain's CDR3 is CASSQDLLVNYGYTF. Written as DNA, the CDR3 is TGCGCCAGCAGCCAAGATCTATTGGTAAACTATGGCTACACCTTC. This chain uses TRBV4-1 with TRBJ1-2, with D unclear. The V end lost 0 bases, the J end lost 2 bases, and 10 bases lay between the germline ends. The germline CDR1 and CDR2 sequences are MGHRA and YSYEKL. The CDR3 consists of 15 residues.